One sample yielded the 3 T cell receptor beta chains listed below, sequenced in a study of human versus mouse CDR3 diversity and MHC coevolution. The repertoire was sequenced with immunoSEQ multiplex PCR; TCRdb's copy has only in-frame clones and lacks some. In the table there are about 60,000 clones, about 94% of which are singletons. The sequenced sample consisted of naive CD4+ T cells from blood. Sample subset: CD45RO-negative CD62L-positive naive CD4 T cells. The receptors were gathered from a person in their sixties or seventies in good health.

V gene TRBV5-1 combines with J gene TRBJ2-5; 8 nucleotides align to TRBD1. The trim removed 0 bases at V and 1 base at J, leaving 2 bases unmatched. Germline V gene lookup returns CDR1 SGHRS and CDR2 YFSETQ. This CDR3 contains 15 residues. CDR3 in amino acids: CASSLGQGAQETQYF. The CDR3 nucleotides are TGCGCCAGCAGCTTGGGCCAGGGGGCCCAAGAGACCCAGTACTTC. Looking up the rest from reference TRBV5-1 and TRBJ2-5 gives the full variable domain: KAGVTQTPRYLIKTRGQQVTLSCSPISGHRSVSWYQQTPGQGLQFLFEYFSETQRNKGNFPGRFSGRQFSNSRSEMNVSTLELGDSALYLCASSLGQGAQETQYFGPGTRLLVL.

This clone was seen just once. The chain is built from TRBV15 and TRBJ1-4; 12 nucleotides match TRBD1. Germline assignment: CDR1 LNHNV and CDR2 YYDKDF (reference sequence). This CDR3 is 15 amino acids long. The J segment lost 8 bases and the V segment lost 0 bases, leaving 1 base of the junction unmatched. CDR3 residues: CATSRDGTGGEKLFF. The CDR3 bases are TGTGCCACCAGCAGAGACGGGACAGGGGGCGAAAAACTGTTTTTT.

CDR3 in amino acids: CASRWSVQETQYF. Written as DNA, the CDR3 is TGTGCCAGCAGGTGGTCAGTACAAGAGACCCAGTACTTC. The V gene is TRBV6-5, the J gene TRBJ2-5; D is unclear. This CDR3 comprises 13 residues. V was clipped by 6 bases and J by 2 bases, with 10 bases between them. Per germline, CDR1 MNHEY and CDR2 SVGAGI.